A single sample gave rise to the 27 T cell receptor beta chains below, sequenced in a study of OX40 agonist ivuxolimab in advanced cancers. The assay was immunoSEQ multiplex PCR, and TCRdb's table has in-frame clones only and misses some. The table lists around 60,000 clones, 85% to 90% of them singletons. This specimen was CD4+ or CD8+ T cells sorted from blood, taken in a trial of the OX40 agonist ivuxolimab. These receptor sequences come from an adult with an advanced solid tumor such as melanoma, head and neck, liver or kidney cancer.

The rearrangement links TRBV19 to TRBJ1-2; the D gene is possibly TRBD1 (6 bases). CDR1 LNHDA and CDR2 SQIVND come from the germline V gene (reference sequence). The V and J ends lost 5 bases and 8 bases respectively, with 24 bases between them. CDR3 length: 16 amino acids. CDR3 in amino acids: CASSAPGTGFSSGYTF. In DNA form, the CDR3 reads TGTGCCAGTAGTGCTCCGGGAACAGGGTTTTCGTCGGGCTACACCTTC.

CDR3 DNA sequence: TGTGCCAGTAGTATAGGTGGTTCAGGGGGCAGTCAGCCCCAGCATTTT. It specifies CASSIGGSGGSQPQHF. J is TRBJ1-5 and V is TRBV19; 8 bases are shared with TRBD1. Per germline, CDR1 LNHDA and CDR2 SQIVND (reference sequence). The CDR3 covers 16 residues. Trimming removed 1 base from V and 6 bases from J; junction bases left unmatched: 8.

The CDR3 reads CASSSLGYGGTGELFF. The CDR3 DNA reads as TGTGCCAGCAGTTCCTTAGGCTACGGTGGAACCGGGGAGCTGTTTTTT. The rearrangement links TRBV27 to TRBJ2-2; no clear D. There are 16 residues in the CDR3. CDR1 is MNHEY, CDR2 SMNVEV, per germline (reference sequence). V lost 4 bases to trimming and J lost 5 bases, with 17 bases between them.

The CDR3 sequence: CASGLWGTGSWDRAGELFF. CDR3 bases: TGTGCTAGTGGTTTGTGGGGGACAGGTAGTTGGGATCGGGCCGGGGAGCTGTTTTTT. The chain joins TRBV12-5 to TRBJ2-2, with 8 bases aligning to TRBD1. V lost 2 bases and J lost 6; bases outside the gene matches: 17. This CDR3 has 19 amino acids. From germline, CDR1 is LGHNT and CDR2 FRNRAP. Based on the CDR3 plus reference TRBV12-5 and TRBJ2-2, the full variable domain is DARVTQTPRHKVTEMGQEVTMRCQPILGHNTVFWYRQTMMQGLELLAYFRNRAPLDDSGMPKDRFSAEMPDATLATLKIQPSEPRDSAVYFCASGLWGTGSWDRAGELFFGEGSRLTVL.

V usage is TRBV20-1 and J usage is TRBJ2-1; unclear D gene. V lost 2 bases and J 10 bases, leaving 9 bases between the germline ends. The V gene's germline CDR1 is DFQATT and CDR2 SNEGSKA (reference sequence). This CDR3 is 11 amino acids long. DNA of the CDR3: TGCAGTGCTAGACGCGGTTCCGAGCAGTTCTTC. Translating it yields CSARRGSEQFF.

The chain uses TRBV2 and TRBJ1-1; TRBD1 agrees at 8 bases. This CDR3 spans 14 amino acids. The germline V gene encodes CDR1 SNHLY and CDR2 FYNNEI. Unmatched junction bases numbered 3, after V lost 1 base and J lost 5 bases. This CDR3 reads CASSEGTGRTEAFF. The CDR3 region has the DNA TGTGCCAGCAGTGAAGGGACAGGGAGGACTGAAGCTTTCTTT.

This clone was seen only once. The gene calls are TRBV7-2 and TRBJ1-1, with D maybe TRBD1 (5 bases). This CDR3 has 14 residues. Per the germline V gene, CDR1 is SGHTA and CDR2 is FQGNSA. V was shortened by 5 bases and J by 11 bases, with 21 bases between the two germline ends. The CDR3 DNA reads as TGTGCCAGCAGCCACAGGACCAAACTCCTCGGGGCTTTCTTT. It translates to CASSHRTKLLGAFF.

The V and J genes are TRBV6-1 and TRBJ2-5; 7 nucleotides agree with TRBD2. The CDR3 sequence is 13 residues long. J gave up 2 bases and V 10 bases, and 7 bases lay outside the gene matches. Germline V gives CDR1 MNHNS, CDR2 SASEGT. The CDR3 nucleotides read TGTGCCACGGGAGGTCGGGGTCAAGAGACCCAGTACTTC. This sequence encodes CATGGRGQETQYF.

This clone was detected once. V is TRBV18 and J is TRBJ2-6; D remains unclear. The germline V gene encodes CDR1 KGHSH and CDR2 LQKENI. Trimming removed 2 bases from V and 0 bases from J, with 14 bases in between. This CDR3 is built from 18 residues. CDR3 DNA: TGTGCCAGCTCACCAATGACGGCGTCATACTCTGGGGCCAACGTCCTGACTTTC. This sequence encodes CASSPMTASYSGANVLTF.

J is TRBJ2-7 and V is TRBV6-6; D may be TRBD1 or TRBD2 (5 bases each). V lost 10 bases and J lost 5, with 15 bases in between. CDR1 and CDR2 from the germline V gene are MNHNY and SVGAGI (reference sequence). CDR3 length: 12 residues. CDR3 protein: CAKAEGSHEQYF. The CDR3 nucleotides read TGTGCCAAGGCCGAGGGGAGCCACGAGCAGTACTTC.

The chain combines TRBV28 with TRBJ2-3; 9 bases line up with TRBD2. Unmatched junction bases numbered 8, after V lost 6 bases and J lost 1 base. The CDR3 spans 16 residues. Germline V lookup: CDR1 MDHEN, CDR2 SYDVKM. In DNA form, the CDR3 reads TGTGCCAGCAGACAGCGGGGGGTGGTTGGCACAGATACGCAGTATTTT. It is translated as CASRQRGVVGTDTQYF.

The chain carries TRBV6-5 and TRBJ2-6; the D is unclear. Germline CDR1 is MNHEY and CDR2 is SVGAGI. Trimming cost V 5 bases and J 0 bases, with 8 bases left between them. The CDR3 totals 15 residues. CDR3 nucleotide sequence: TGTGCCAGCAGTGTGTTCGACTCTGGGGCCAACGTCCTGACTTTC. Protein: CASSVFDSGANVLTF.

The chain couples TRBV29-1 to TRBJ1-1, with D maybe TRBD1 (5 bases). The ends were cut back, 5 bases at V and 3 bases at J, with 13 bases in the middle. Germline CDR1 reads SQVTM; CDR2 reads ANQGSEA. The CDR3 runs 13 residues. The CDR3 region has the DNA TGCAGCGTTCGGCGACAGTGGGACACTGAAGCTTTCTTT. This sequence encodes CSVRRQWDTEAFF.

J is TRBJ1-4 and V is TRBV7-6; 8 bases match TRBD1. Germline trimming cut 6 bases from V and 7 bases from J; bases unmatched to any gene: 10. The CDR3 spans 15 residues. CDR1 and CDR2 (germline): SGHVS, FNYEAQ. The CDR3 spells CASSWRRTGSEKLFF. In DNA, the CDR3 is TGTGCCAGCAGTTGGAGACGGACAGGGAGTGAAAAACTGTTTTTT.

The chain uses TRBV29-1 and TRBJ1-3; 7 positions agree with TRBD1. CDR3 length: 14 amino acids. V trimming: 4 bases; J trimming: 2 bases; junction bases outside the gene matches: 5. Germline V gene sequence: CDR1 SQVTM, CDR2 ANQGSEA. As DNA, the CDR3 is TGCAGCGTTGGTGCACAGGGGCCTGGAAACACCATATATTTT. This sequence encodes CSVGAQGPGNTIYF.

The chain employs TRBV7-2 and TRBJ2-7; 7 bases are shared with TRBD1. V lost 1 base and J lost 7; bases outside the gene matches: 4. The CDR3 extends over 13 amino acids. Germline lookup yields CDR1 SGHTA and CDR2 FQGNSA. The CDR3 reads CASSLGQGREQYF. The CDR3 bases are TGTGCCAGCAGCTTAGGACAGGGTAGGGAGCAGTACTTC.

The chain couples TRBV5-4 to TRBJ1-2, with no clear D. The CDR3 sequence is 13 residues long. V was trimmed by 2 bases and J by 2 bases, leaving 7 bases between them. Looked up from germline, CDR1 is SGHNT and CDR2 is YYREEE (reference sequence). This CDR3 is CASSFVANYGYTF. In DNA form, the CDR3 reads TGTGCCAGCAGCTTTGTAGCCAACTATGGCTACACCTTC. Looking up the rest from reference TRBV5-4 and TRBJ1-2 gives the full variable domain: ETGVTQSPTHLIKTRGQQVTLRCSSQSGHNTVSWYQQALGQGPQFIFQYYREEENGRGNFPPRFSGLQFPNYSSELNVNALELDDSALYLCASSFVANYGYTFGSGTRLTVV.

This clone was seen only a few times. The chain recombines TRBV5-1 with TRBJ1-2, with 8 bases identical to TRBD1. Germline lookup yields CDR1 SGHRS and CDR2 YFSETQ. The CDR3 has 14 residues. Trimming at V came to 5 bases and at J to 3 bases, leaving 6 bases not matched to a gene. The CDR3 region has the DNA TGCGCCAGCAGGACAGGGGCTCTCGACTATGGCTACACCTTC. Amino acid sequence: CASRTGALDYGYTF.

The rearrangement uses TRBV6-5 and TRBJ1-6, with D possibly being TRBD1 (5 bases). The V gene lost 6 bases and the J gene lost 8 bases, with 11 bases spanning the gap. The germline CDR1 and CDR2 sequences are MNHEY and SVGAGI. This CDR3 is 13 amino acids long. The CDR3 bases are TGTGCCAGCAGCCGGGACGGCTATTCACCCCTCCACTTT. Translation: CASSRDGYSPLHF.

This sequence joins TRBV5-1 and TRBJ1-2; 8 bases fit TRBD1. The germline gives CDR1 SGHRS, CDR2 YFSETQ. CDR3 length: 16 amino acids. With V trimmed by 0 bases and J by 4 bases, 8 bases remained unmatched. This chain's CDR3 is CASSLGGTGGSYGYTF. CDR3 coding DNA: TGCGCCAGCAGCTTGGGAGGGACAGGCGGCAGCTATGGCTACACCTTC. Combining the CDR3 with reference TRBV5-1 and TRBJ1-2 gives the whole variable domain KAGVTQTPRYLIKTRGQQVTLSCSPISGHRSVSWYQQTPGQGLQFLFEYFSETQRNKGNFPGRFSGRQFSNSRSEMNVSTLELGDSALYLCASSLGGTGGSYGYTFGSGTRLTVV.

The sample holds a few counts of this clone. A junction end diverges from the germline sequence, so it may reflect a read error. The rearrangement uses TRBV2 and TRBJ2-7; unclear D gene. This CDR3 has 12 amino acids. Germline lookup yields CDR1 SNHLY and CDR2 FYNNEI. The CDR3 nucleotides read TGTGCCAGCAGTGTAGGGCTCTACGGGCAGTACTTC. The encoded protein is CASSVGLYGQYF.

This clone was observed a single time. V gene TRBV6-1 combines with J gene TRBJ2-5; 7 bases map to TRBD2. V gave up 1 base and J gave up 1 base; unmatched junction bases: 3. Germline V gene sequence: CDR1 MNHNS, CDR2 SASEGT. The CDR3 sequence is 15 residues long. CDR3 sequence: CASSEERTSQETQYF. Written as DNA, the CDR3 is TGTGCCAGCAGTGAAGAGCGGACTAGCCAAGAGACCCAGTACTTC.

The V gene is TRBV28, the J gene TRBJ2-1; D unresolved. V lost 2 bases to trimming and J lost 15 bases, with 17 bases between them. CDR3 length: 13 residues. Germline V gives CDR1 MDHEN, CDR2 SYDVKM. This chain's CDR3 is CASSLRHTQERFF. The CDR3 bases are TGTGCCAGCAGTTTAAGGCACACGCAAGAACGGTTCTTC.

About this clone itself: A read error may account for a junction end that differs from germline. The V call is TRBV18, the J call TRBJ2-1; 12 nucleotides agree with TRBD2. CDR1 is KGHSH and CDR2 is LQKENI in the germline V gene. This CDR3 has 16 residues. CDR3 residues: CAGSSSSGGAINEQFF. CDR3 DNA sequence: TGTGCCGGCTCATCTTCTAGCGGGGGGGCTATCAATGAGCAGTTCTTC.

This chain joins TRBV2 and TRBJ1-2; 7 bases are a match to TRBD1. J gave up 4 bases and V 4 bases, and 9 bases lay outside the gene matches. This CDR3 is 15 amino acids long. Germline loops: CDR1 SNHLY, CDR2 FYNNEI. The CDR3 here is CASSGPISGGYGYTF. Written as DNA, the CDR3 is TGTGCCAGCAGTGGCCCTATCTCAGGGGGCTATGGCTACACCTTC.

The chain has TRBV19 and TRBJ1-5, with D perhaps TRBD1 (6 bases). Germline CDR1 and CDR2: LNHDA and SQIVND (reference sequence). V was pared by 5 bases and J by 4 bases, with 12 bases between. The CDR3 totals 14 residues. The CDR3 DNA reads TGTGCCAGTAGTCGGGCAGGGGTGAATCAGCCCCAGCATTTT. Amino acids: CASSRAGVNQPQHF.

The chain couples TRBV29-1 to TRBJ2-7; 13 bases are a match to TRBD2. This CDR3 contains 17 residues. Germline V gene lookup returns CDR1 SQVTM and CDR2 ANQGSEA. V shed 4 bases, J shed 0 bases, and the junction held 9 bases outside the gene matches. The CDR3 DNA sequence: TGCAGCGTTGTGCTACTAGCGGGAGGGCTGAGCTCCTACGAGCAGTACTTC. This encodes CSVVLLAGGLSSYEQYF.